A selection of T cell receptor beta chains follows, all from one sample in a study of blood T cell repertoires in COVID-19. Method: immunoSEQ multiplex PCR; TCRdb's copy keeps in-frame clones and lacks some. The table has under 300,000 clones, about 80% seen once; the top ten hold approximately 2%. Source material: peripheral blood. These receptors originate from a man aged 30 to 39 who had recovered from COVID-19. CDR3s include the opening cysteine and the closing phenylalanine or tryptophan. The D gene is left open where the match is weak. Clone size is shown for a subset of rows, as once, few, many or a class of expanded clone.

D gene: -; clone size: -; V gene: TRBV21-1; J gene: TRBJ2-7; CDR3 DNA: TGTACCAGCAGCAGGAACGGGGGGCCAGCCTACGAGCAGTACTTC; CDR3 protein: CTSSRNGGPAYEQYF
D gene: -; clone size: -; V gene: TRBV12-3/TRBV12-4; J gene: TRBJ2-7; CDR3 DNA: TGTGCCAGCAGTCCGACAGTCTACGAGCAGTACTTC; CDR3 protein: CASSPTVYEQYF
D gene: -; clone size: few; V gene: TRBV5-4; J gene: TRBJ1-1; CDR3 DNA: TGTGCCAGCAGCTTGGAAACCAGGCCCGAGAGAGAAGCTTTCTTT; CDR3 protein: CASSLETRPEREAFF
D gene: TRBD2; clone size: -; V gene: TRBV2; J gene: TRBJ2-5; CDR3 DNA: TGTGCCAGCAGTGAAGTTCTAGCGGGGAGGGAGACCCAGTACTTC; CDR3 protein: CASSEVLAGRETQYF
D gene: TRBD2; clone size: -; V gene: TRBV7-2; J gene: TRBJ2-1; CDR3 DNA: TGTGCCAGCAGCTTATTTCCGGGGGGGCGGAATGAGCAGTTCTTC; CDR3 protein: CASSLFPGGRNEQFF
D gene: TRBD1; clone size: few; V gene: TRBV7-9; J gene: TRBJ1-5; CDR3 DNA: TGTGCCAGCAGCTCGGACAGGGGAGGTCAGCCCCAGCATTTT; CDR3 protein: CASSSDRGGQPQHF
D gene: TRBD1; clone size: many; V gene: TRBV5-1; J gene: TRBJ2-2; CDR3 DNA: TGCGCCAGCAGACAGACAGGGGGCTACACCGGGGAGCTGTTTTTT; CDR3 protein: CASRQTGGYTGELFF
D gene: TRBD1; clone size: few; V gene: TRBV6-6; J gene: TRBJ1-3; CDR3 DNA: TGTGCCAGCAGTTGGGAGGACAGGGTAGGAAACACCATATATTTT; CDR3 protein: CASSWEDRVGNTIYF
D gene: -; clone size: -; V gene: TRBV9; J gene: TRBJ1-6; CDR3 DNA: TGTGCCAGCAGCGTAGATGGCCGTGATAATTCACCCCTCCACTTT; CDR3 protein: CASSVDGRDNSPLHF
D gene: -; clone size: -; V gene: TRBV7-2; J gene: TRBJ1-5; CDR3 DNA: TGTGCCAGCAGCTTATCTCAGGGGTGGGTCCAGCCCCAGCATTTT; CDR3 protein: CASSLSQGWVQPQHF
D gene: TRBD1; clone size: -; V gene: TRBV9; J gene: TRBJ2-2; CDR3 DNA: TGTGCCAGCAGCGTAGGACTCCGGGACAGGGTCAGCGGGGAGCTGTTTTTT; CDR3 protein: CASSVGLRDRVSGELFF
D gene: -; clone size: -; V gene: TRBV5-4; J gene: TRBJ1-1; CDR3 DNA: TGTGCCAGCAGCTTGAAGAAGCAGGGATTGAACACTGAAGCTTTCTTT; CDR3 protein: CASSLKKQGLNTEAFF
D gene: TRBD1; clone size: -; V gene: TRBV27; J gene: TRBJ1-4; CDR3 DNA: TGTGCCAGCAGTTCGATGGGACAGAGAGGTGAAAAACTGTTTTTT; CDR3 protein: CASSSMGQRGEKLFF
D gene: -; clone size: once; V gene: TRBV5-1; J gene: TRBJ1-6; CDR3 DNA: TGCGCCAGCAGCTTGTCCGGGCAGGGCCCTAATTCACCCCTCCACTTT; CDR3 protein: CASSLSGQGPNSPLHF
D gene: -; clone size: -; V gene: TRBV11-2; J gene: TRBJ1-6; CDR3 DNA: TGTGCCAGCAGCTTTCGGGGTCGCAATTCACCCCTCCACTTT; CDR3 protein: CASSFRGRNSPLHF
D gene: TRBD1; clone size: -; V gene: TRBV2; J gene: TRBJ1-4; CDR3 DNA: TGTGCCAGGCGGGCCAGGGGGGCAACTAATGAAAAACTGTTTTTT; CDR3 protein: CARRARGATNEKLFF
D gene: TRBD1; clone size: -; V gene: TRBV14; J gene: TRBJ1-4; CDR3 DNA: TGTGCCAGCAGCTTCAACAGGGGGAATGAAAAACTGTTTTTT; CDR3 protein: CASSFNRGNEKLFF
D gene: TRBD2; clone size: few; V gene: TRBV3-1/TRBV3-2; J gene: TRBJ2-3; CDR3 DNA: TGTGCCAGCAGCCAAGAGGCGGGGGAAACAGATACGCAGTATTTT; CDR3 protein: CASSQEAGETDTQYF
D gene: TRBD2; clone size: -; V gene: TRBV7-6; J gene: TRBJ2-3; CDR3 DNA: TGTGCCAGCAGCTCCCTAGCGGGGGGGAGCACAGATACGCAGTATTTT; CDR3 protein: CASSSLAGGSTDTQYF
D gene: -; clone size: -; V gene: TRBV5-4; J gene: TRBJ1-3; CDR3 DNA: TGTGCCAGCAGAGAAGGCGGGGACGCCTTCTCTGGAAACACCATATATTTT; CDR3 protein: CASREGGDAFSGNTIYF
D gene: -; clone size: -; V gene: TRBV9; J gene: TRBJ1-3; CDR3 DNA: TGTGCCAGCAGCGAGTCGACAGGTACTGGAAACACCATATATTTT; CDR3 protein: CASSESTGTGNTIYF
D gene: -; clone size: -; V gene: TRBV9; J gene: TRBJ2-3; CDR3 DNA: TGTGCCAGCAGCCGTCAGGGGGATACGCAGTATTTT; CDR3 protein: CASSRQGDTQYF
D gene: -; clone size: -; V gene: TRBV5-1; J gene: TRBJ1-2; CDR3 DNA: TGCGCCAGCAGCTTGGAGGGGCATGGCTACACCTTC; CDR3 protein: CASSLEGHGYTF
D gene: TRBD1; clone size: -; V gene: TRBV27; J gene: TRBJ1-4; CDR3 DNA: TGTGCCAGCAGTACAATCCCTTGGGGACAGGGGTCTGATGAAAAACTGTTTTTT; CDR3 protein: CASSTIPWGQGSDEKLFF
D gene: TRBD2; clone size: -; V gene: TRBV18; J gene: TRBJ2-7; CDR3 DNA: TGTGCCAGCTCCCCATCGGAACTAGCGGGCTACGAGCAGTACTTC; CDR3 protein: CASSPSELAGYEQYF
D gene: -; clone size: -; V gene: TRBV14; J gene: TRBJ2-4; CDR3 DNA: TGTGCCAGCCAGGTGGAAGTGGTACACATTCAGTACTTC; CDR3 protein: CASQVEVVHIQYF
D gene: TRBD1; clone size: -; V gene: TRBV15; J gene: TRBJ2-7; CDR3 DNA: TGTGCCACCAGCAGAGAAACCGGGACAGGGAGCAGCGAGCAGTACTTC; CDR3 protein: CATSRETGTGSSEQYF
D gene: -; clone size: few; V gene: TRBV21-1; J gene: TRBJ1-1; CDR3 DNA: TGTGCCAGCAGCAGAGAACTGAACAGGGGCACTGAAGCTTTCTTT; CDR3 protein: CASSRELNRGTEAFF
D gene: -; clone size: -; V gene: TRBV28; J gene: TRBJ1-4; CDR3 DNA: TGTGCCAGCAGTTTATTGGCGGAAGCAACTAATGAAAAACTGTTTTTT; CDR3 protein: CASSLLAEATNEKLFF
D gene: -; clone size: -; V gene: TRBV7-2; J gene: TRBJ2-2; CDR3 DNA: TGTGCCAGCAGCCCGACCCCGGGAACCGGGGAGCTGTTTTTT; CDR3 protein: CASSPTPGTGELFF
D gene: -; clone size: few; V gene: TRBV27; J gene: TRBJ1-2; CDR3 DNA: TGTGCCAGCAGGAGGGGGTACTATGGCTACACCTTC; CDR3 protein: CASRRGYYGYTF
D gene: -; clone size: -; V gene: TRBV6-5; J gene: TRBJ2-7; CDR3 DNA: TGTGCCAGCGTAGCAGCTCGGCGGTACGAGCAGTACTTC; CDR3 protein: CASVAARRYEQYF
D gene: -; clone size: few; V gene: TRBV5-1; J gene: TRBJ1-4; CDR3 DNA: TGCGCCAGCAGTCAAGAAGGACAGGAAAAACTGTTTTTT; CDR3 protein: CASSQEGQEKLFF
D gene: -; clone size: -; V gene: TRBV6-1; J gene: TRBJ2-1; CDR3 DNA: TGTGCCAGCAGTGATAGGCGTGCAGGGGACCTCAATGAGCAGTTCTTC; CDR3 protein: CASSDRRAGDLNEQFF
D gene: TRBD1; clone size: -; V gene: TRBV5-6; J gene: TRBJ2-7; CDR3 DNA: TGTGCCAGCAGCATTGGGACAGTAACCTACGAGCAGTACTTC; CDR3 protein: CASSIGTVTYEQYF
D gene: TRBD1; clone size: -; V gene: TRBV5-1; J gene: TRBJ1-6; CDR3 DNA: TGCGCCAGCAGCTTGACAGGGGGCAGGTATAATTCACCCCTCCACTTT; CDR3 protein: CASSLTGGRYNSPLHF
D gene: TRBD1; clone size: -; V gene: TRBV6-5; J gene: TRBJ2-7; CDR3 DNA: TGTGCCAGCAGTTTCCGACAGGGGAATTCCTACGAGCAGTACTTC; CDR3 protein: CASSFRQGNSYEQYF
D gene: -; clone size: -; V gene: TRBV5-1; J gene: TRBJ1-2; CDR3 DNA: TGCGCCAGCAGCTTGGCGGAGGGCAGTAACTATGGCTACACCTTC; CDR3 protein: CASSLAEGSNYGYTF
D gene: TRBD2; clone size: -; V gene: TRBV11-3; J gene: TRBJ2-1; CDR3 DNA: TGTGCCAGCAGCTTAGTCGGGGGAGGGTATGAAGCGGGGAACAATGAGCAGTTCTTC; CDR3 protein: CASSLVGGGYEAGNNEQFF
D gene: -; clone size: -; V gene: TRBV5-1; J gene: TRBJ1-2; CDR3 DNA: TGCGCCAGCAGCTTCCTGGGGGGGAATGGCTACACCTTC; CDR3 protein: CASSFLGGNGYTF
D gene: TRBD2; clone size: -; V gene: TRBV7-2; J gene: TRBJ2-5; CDR3 DNA: TGTGCCAGCAGCTTAGGACTAGCGGGGGGACAAGAGACCCAGTACTTC; CDR3 protein: CASSLGLAGGQETQYF
D gene: -; clone size: -; V gene: TRBV5-4; J gene: TRBJ2-1; CDR3 DNA: TGTGCCAGCAGCTTGTTTTTGCGGAGGGGCAATGAGCAGTTCTTC; CDR3 protein: CASSLFLRRGNEQFF
D gene: TRBD1; clone size: -; V gene: TRBV6-1; J gene: TRBJ2-1; CDR3 DNA: TGTGCCAGCAGTGGGCGCCGGACAGGGGGCCGACTTCTCTACAATGAGCAGTTCTTC; CDR3 protein: CASSGRRTGGRLLYNEQFF
D gene: -; clone size: many; V gene: TRBV7-9; J gene: TRBJ2-7; CDR3 DNA: TGTGCCAGCAGCTTCCTTCAGGGTCACGAGCAGTACTTC; CDR3 protein: CASSFLQGHEQYF
D gene: TRBD2; clone size: -; V gene: TRBV18; J gene: TRBJ2-3; CDR3 DNA: TGTGCCAGCTCACCGGGACTAGTTAGCACAGATACGCAGTATTTT; CDR3 protein: CASSPGLVSTDTQYF
D gene: TRBD1; clone size: -; V gene: TRBV14; J gene: TRBJ1-6; CDR3 DNA: TGTGCCAGACAGGGGGCACATAATTCACCCCTCCACTTT; CDR3 protein: CARQGAHNSPLHF
D gene: TRBD2; clone size: -; V gene: TRBV11-2; J gene: TRBJ2-4; CDR3 DNA: TGTGCCAGCCGCCAAGGAGCTAGCGGGGGGGCCTTCGCCAAAAACATTCAGTACTTC; CDR3 protein: CASRQGASGGAFAKNIQYF
D gene: -; clone size: -; V gene: TRBV6-1; J gene: TRBJ1-3; CDR3 DNA: TGTGCCAGCAGTGATGTTCAGGGATCTGGAAACACCATATATTTT; CDR3 protein: CASSDVQGSGNTIYF
D gene: TRBD1; clone size: once; V gene: TRBV27; J gene: TRBJ1-1; CDR3 DNA: TGTGCCAGCAGTTCGGGACAGGCGGGCCCCCTGAACACTGAAGCTTTCTTT; CDR3 protein: CASSSGQAGPLNTEAFF
D gene: -; clone size: -; V gene: TRBV5-6; J gene: TRBJ2-2; CDR3 DNA: TGTGCCAGCAGCTGGGCGGGCGGGGAGCTGTTTTTT; CDR3 protein: CASSWAGGELFF
D gene: -; clone size: -; V gene: TRBV19; J gene: TRBJ1-1; CDR3 DNA: TGTGCCAGTAGTACCGCTTCGGGGGGGTTGAACACTGAAGCTTTCTTT; CDR3 protein: CASSTASGGLNTEAFF
D gene: TRBD1; clone size: -; V gene: TRBV18; J gene: TRBJ2-1; CDR3 DNA: TGTGCCAGCTCACCGGGATTGGACAGGGGGCCTCATGAGCAGTTCTTC; CDR3 protein: CASSPGLDRGPHEQFF
D gene: -; clone size: -; V gene: TRBV28; J gene: TRBJ1-6; CDR3 DNA: TGTGCCAGCAGTACCTCGGGACGGGAGAATTCACCCCTCCACTTT; CDR3 protein: CASSTSGRENSPLHF